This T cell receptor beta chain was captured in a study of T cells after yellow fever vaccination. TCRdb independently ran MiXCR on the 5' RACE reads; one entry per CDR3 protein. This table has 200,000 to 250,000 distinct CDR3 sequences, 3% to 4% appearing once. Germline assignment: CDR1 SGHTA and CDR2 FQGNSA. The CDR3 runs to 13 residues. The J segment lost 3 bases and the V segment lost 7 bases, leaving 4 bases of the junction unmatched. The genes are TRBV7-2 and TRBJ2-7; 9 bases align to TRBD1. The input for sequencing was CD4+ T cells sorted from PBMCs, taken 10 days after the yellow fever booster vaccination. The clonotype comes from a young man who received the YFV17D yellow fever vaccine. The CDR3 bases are TGTGCCAGCATCACAGGGGGCGGCTACGAGCAGTACTTC. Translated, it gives CASITGGGYEQYF. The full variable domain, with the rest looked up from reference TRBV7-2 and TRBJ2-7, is GAGVSQSPSNKVTEKGKDVELRCDPISGHTALYWYRQSLGQGLEFLIYFQGNSAPDKSGLPSDRFSAERTGGSVSTLTIQRTQQEDSAVYLCASITGGGYEQYFGPGTRLTVT.